Described below is a single T cell receptor (beta chain) sequence and its context. The antigen is unknown. Per germline, CDR1 MNHEY and CDR2 SVGAGI. This CDR3 comprises 15 residues. Trimming cost V 0 bases and J 0 bases, with 9 bases left between them. The data were obtained in a study of cytomegalovirus exposure and HLA in healthy donors. Study information: An earlier analysis found around 120 million unique TCR beta sequences from about 190 million T cells. Whole-study findings and limits: A later analysis reportedly found fewer N-insertions in an Asian-associated ancestry cluster than the roughly 680-donor mean. Per published reports, the classifier diagnosed cytomegalovirus status with high specificity and sensitivity.

A multiplex PCR was run with 60 Vbeta primers and 13 Jbeta primers. TCRdb's table, derived via immunoSEQ multiplex PCR, lists solely in-frame clones and lacks some. The table includes 150,000 or so clones, around 82% detected once. Sample: PBMCs. This TCR came from a boy younger than 10 in good health and CMV-seronegative. The chain is built from TRBV6-5 and TRBJ2-7, with D possibly matching TRBD1 (5 bases). The CDR3: CASSYSSGSSYEQYF. CDR3 in DNA: TGTGCCAGCAGTTACTCGTCAGGGTCCTCCTACGAGCAGTACTTC.